A single sample gave rise to the 2 T cell receptor beta chains below, sequenced in a study of memory CD4+ T cells and cytomegalovirus serostatus. The sort gate was single viable CD3+CD4+CD8-CD45RO+ cells for memory CD4+ T cells. Sequencing was performed with immunoSEQ multiplex PCR; in TCRdb, only in-frame clones are kept and a portion is missing. The data hold some 50,000 clones, with around three quarters observed a single time. Sequencing was done on a sample of memory CD4+ T cells from blood. Source of these receptors: an adult in good health and CMV-seronegative.

This chain links TRBV6-5 with TRBJ1-1; 9 bases agree with TRBD1. In germline, CDR1 is MNHEY, CDR2 SVGAGI. The V segment lost 5 bases and the J segment 4 bases; nucleotides outside the gene matches: 5. The CDR3 spans 14 residues. The CDR3 DNA reads TGTGCCAGCAGTGCCTGGACAGGGGCCACTGAAGCTTTCTTT. As protein: CASSAWTGATEAFF.

This chain links TRBV28 with TRBJ1-6; D is uncertain. Germline CDR1 and CDR2: MDHEN and SYDVKM. Trimming cost V 2 bases and J 14 bases, with 16 bases left between them. CDR3 size: 14 residues. CDR3 nucleotides: TGTGCCAGCAGTTTACATATATCAACCGGATCCCTCCACTTT. It specifies CASSLHISTGSLHF.